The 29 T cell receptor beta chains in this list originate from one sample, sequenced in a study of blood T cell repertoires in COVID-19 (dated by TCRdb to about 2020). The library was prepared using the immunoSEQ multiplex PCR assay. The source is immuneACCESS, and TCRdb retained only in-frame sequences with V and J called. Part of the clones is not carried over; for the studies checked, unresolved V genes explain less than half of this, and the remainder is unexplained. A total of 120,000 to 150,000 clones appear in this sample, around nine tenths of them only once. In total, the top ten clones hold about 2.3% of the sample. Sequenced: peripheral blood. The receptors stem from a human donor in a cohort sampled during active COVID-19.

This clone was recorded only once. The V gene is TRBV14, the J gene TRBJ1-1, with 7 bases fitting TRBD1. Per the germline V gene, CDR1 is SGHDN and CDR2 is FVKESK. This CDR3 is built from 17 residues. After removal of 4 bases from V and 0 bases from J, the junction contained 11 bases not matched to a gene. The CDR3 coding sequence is TGTGCCAGCAGCCCTCGGGTACTACAGGGGCTGAACACTGAAGCTTTCTTT. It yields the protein CASSPRVLQGLNTEAFF.

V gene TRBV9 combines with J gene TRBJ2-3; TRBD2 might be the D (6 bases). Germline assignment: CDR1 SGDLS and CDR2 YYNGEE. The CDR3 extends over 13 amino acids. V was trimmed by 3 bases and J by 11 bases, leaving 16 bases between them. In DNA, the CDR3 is TGTGCCAGCAGCGGAAGTTTGGGGAGGATGCAGTATTTT. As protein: CASSGSLGRMQYF. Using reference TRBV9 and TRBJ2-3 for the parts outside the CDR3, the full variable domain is DSGVTQTPKHLITATGQRVTLRCSPRSGDLSVYWYQQSLDQGLQFLIQYYNGEERAKGNILERFSAQQFPDLHSELNLSSLELGDSALYFCASSGSLGRMQYFGPGTRLTVL.

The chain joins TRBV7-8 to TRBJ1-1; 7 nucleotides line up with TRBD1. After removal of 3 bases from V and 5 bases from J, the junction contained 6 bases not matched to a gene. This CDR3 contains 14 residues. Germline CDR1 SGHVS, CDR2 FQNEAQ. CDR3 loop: CASSFNRGETEAFF. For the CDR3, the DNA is TGTGCCAGCAGCTTTAACAGGGGAGAGACTGAAGCTTTCTTT.

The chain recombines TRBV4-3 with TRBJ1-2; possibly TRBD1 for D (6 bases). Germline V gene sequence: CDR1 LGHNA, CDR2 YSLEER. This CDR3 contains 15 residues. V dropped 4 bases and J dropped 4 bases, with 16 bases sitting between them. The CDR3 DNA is TGCGCCAGCAGCCCAACACAGGGTTACGTCTATGGCTACACCTTC. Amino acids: CASSPTQGYVYGYTF.

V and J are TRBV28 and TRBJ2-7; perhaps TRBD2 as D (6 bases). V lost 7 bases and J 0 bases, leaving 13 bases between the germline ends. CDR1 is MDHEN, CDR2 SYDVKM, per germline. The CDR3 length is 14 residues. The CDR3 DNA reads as TGTGCCAGCATCCCTGCGGGGAGCTCCTACGAGCAGTACTTC. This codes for CASIPAGSSYEQYF.

The CDR3 coding sequence is TGTGCCAGCAGTTACGGGCAGGGGAGAGATACCGGGGAGCTGTTTTTT. Protein product: CASSYGQGRDTGELFF. The chain couples TRBV6-2 or TRBV6-3 to TRBJ2-2, with D possibly matching TRBD1 (6 bases). Germline-derived CDR1 and CDR2 are MNHEY and SVGEGT. Trimming shortened V by 2 bases and J by 5 bases, and 15 bases separated the two germline ends. The CDR3 length is 16 residues.

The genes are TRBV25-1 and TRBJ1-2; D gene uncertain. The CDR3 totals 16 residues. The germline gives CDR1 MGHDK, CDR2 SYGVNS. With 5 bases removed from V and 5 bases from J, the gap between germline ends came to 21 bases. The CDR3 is CASSPKGGSGKYGYTF. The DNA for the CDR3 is TGTGCCAGCAGTCCGAAAGGAGGGAGTGGTAAATATGGCTACACCTTC.

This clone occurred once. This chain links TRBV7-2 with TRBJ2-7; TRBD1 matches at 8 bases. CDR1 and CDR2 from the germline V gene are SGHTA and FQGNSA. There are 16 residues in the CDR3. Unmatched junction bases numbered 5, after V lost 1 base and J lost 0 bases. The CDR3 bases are TGTGCCAGCAGCTTAGGCACAGGGGGTACCTCCTACGAGCAGTACTTC. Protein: CASSLGTGGTSYEQYF.

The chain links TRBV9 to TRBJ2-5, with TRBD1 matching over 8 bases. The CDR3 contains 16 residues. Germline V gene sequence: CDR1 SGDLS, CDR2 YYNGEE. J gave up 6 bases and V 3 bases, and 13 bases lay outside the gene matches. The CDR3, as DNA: TGTGCCAGCAGCGCTCACTCGGACAGGGATAGGCAGACCCAGTACTTC. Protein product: CASSAHSDRDRQTQYF.

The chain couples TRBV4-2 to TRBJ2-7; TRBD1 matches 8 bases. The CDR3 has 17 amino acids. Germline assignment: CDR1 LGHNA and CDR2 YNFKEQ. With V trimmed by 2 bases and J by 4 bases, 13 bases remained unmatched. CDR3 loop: CASSQNAPGQVQYEQYF. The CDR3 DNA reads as TGTGCCAGCAGCCAAAATGCGCCGGGACAGGTACAGTACGAGCAGTACTTC.

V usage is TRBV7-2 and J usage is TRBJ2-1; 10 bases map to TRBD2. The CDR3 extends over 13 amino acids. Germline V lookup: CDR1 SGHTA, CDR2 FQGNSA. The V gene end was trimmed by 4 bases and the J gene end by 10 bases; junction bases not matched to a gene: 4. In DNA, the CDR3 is TGTGCCAGCAGCTCGCAGACTAGCGGGGAGCAGTTCTTC. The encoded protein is CASSSQTSGEQFF.

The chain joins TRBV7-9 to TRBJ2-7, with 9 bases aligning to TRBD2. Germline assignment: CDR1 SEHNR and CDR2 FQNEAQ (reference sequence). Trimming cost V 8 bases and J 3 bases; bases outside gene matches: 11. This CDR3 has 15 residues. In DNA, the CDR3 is TGTGCCAGCGCCCGGGCGCGGGAGGGTTTCTACGAGCAGTACTTC. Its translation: CASARAREGFYEQYF.

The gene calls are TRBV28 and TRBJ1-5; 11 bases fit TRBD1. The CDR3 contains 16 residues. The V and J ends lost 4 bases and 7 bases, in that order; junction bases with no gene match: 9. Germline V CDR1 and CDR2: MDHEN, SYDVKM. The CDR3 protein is CASSSSGQGGRQPQHF. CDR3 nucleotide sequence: TGTGCCAGCAGTTCCTCGGGACAGGGGGGGCGGCAGCCCCAGCATTTT. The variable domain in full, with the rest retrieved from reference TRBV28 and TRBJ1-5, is DVKVTQSSRYLVKRTGEKVFLECVQDMDHENMFWYRQDPGLGLRLIYFSYDVKMKEKGDIPEGYSVSREKKERFSLILESASTNQTSMYLCASSSSGQGGRQPQHFGDGTRLSIL.

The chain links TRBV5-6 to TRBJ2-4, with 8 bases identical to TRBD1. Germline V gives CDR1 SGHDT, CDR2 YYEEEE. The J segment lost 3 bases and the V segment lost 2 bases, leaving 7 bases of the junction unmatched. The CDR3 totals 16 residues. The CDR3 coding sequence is TGTGCCAGCAGCTTTGGGACAGGTGGGCGCAAAAACATTCAGTACTTC. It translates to CASSFGTGGRKNIQYF.

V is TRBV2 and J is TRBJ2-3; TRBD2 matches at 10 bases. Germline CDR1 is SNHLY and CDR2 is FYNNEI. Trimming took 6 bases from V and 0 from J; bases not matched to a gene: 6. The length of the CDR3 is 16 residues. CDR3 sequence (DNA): TGTGCCAGCAGAGCGGGGGGGCTTCGGAGCACAGATACGCAGTATTTT. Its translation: CASRAGGLRSTDTQYF.

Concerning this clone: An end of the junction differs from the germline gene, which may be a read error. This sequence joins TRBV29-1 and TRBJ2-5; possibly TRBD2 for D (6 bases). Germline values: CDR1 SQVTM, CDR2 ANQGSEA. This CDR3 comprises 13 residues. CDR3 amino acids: CSAEVASARTQYF. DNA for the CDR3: TGCAGCGCTGAAGTGGCTAGCGCACGGACCCAGTACTTC.

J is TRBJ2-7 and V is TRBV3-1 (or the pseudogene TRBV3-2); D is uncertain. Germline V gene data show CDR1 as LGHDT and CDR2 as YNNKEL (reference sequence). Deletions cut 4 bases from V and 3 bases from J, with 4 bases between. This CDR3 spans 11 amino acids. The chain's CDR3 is CASSLLYEQYF. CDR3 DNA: TGTGCCAGCAGCCTCCTCTACGAGCAGTACTTC.

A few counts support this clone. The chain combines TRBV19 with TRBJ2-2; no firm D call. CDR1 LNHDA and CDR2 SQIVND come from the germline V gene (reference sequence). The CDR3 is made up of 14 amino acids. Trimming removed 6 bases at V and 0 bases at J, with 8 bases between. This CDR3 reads CASSIQTNTGELFF. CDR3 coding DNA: TGTGCCAGTAGCATACAAACGAACACCGGGGAGCTGTTTTTT. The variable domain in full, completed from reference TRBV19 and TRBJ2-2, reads DGGITQSPKYLFRKEGQNVTLSCEQNLNHDAMYWYRQDPGQGLRLIYYSQIVNDFQKGDIAEGYSVSREKKESFPLTVTSAQKNPTAFYLCASSIQTNTGELFFGEGSRLTVL.

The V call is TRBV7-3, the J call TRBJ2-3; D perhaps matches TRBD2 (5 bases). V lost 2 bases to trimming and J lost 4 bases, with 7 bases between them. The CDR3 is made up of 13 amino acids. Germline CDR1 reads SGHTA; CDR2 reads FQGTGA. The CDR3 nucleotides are TGTGCCAGCAGCTTATTGGGAGCAGATACGCAGTATTTT. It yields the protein CASSLLGADTQYF.

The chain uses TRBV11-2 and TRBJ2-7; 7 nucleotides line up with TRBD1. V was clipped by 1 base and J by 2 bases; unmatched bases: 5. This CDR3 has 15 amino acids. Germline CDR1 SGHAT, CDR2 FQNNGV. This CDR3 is CASSLAGTVTYEQYF. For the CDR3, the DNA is TGTGCCAGCAGCTTAGCGGGGACAGTAACCTACGAGCAGTACTTC.

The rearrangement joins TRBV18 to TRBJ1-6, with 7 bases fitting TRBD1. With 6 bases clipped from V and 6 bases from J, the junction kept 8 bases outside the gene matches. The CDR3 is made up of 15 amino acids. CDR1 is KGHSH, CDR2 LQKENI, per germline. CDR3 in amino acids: CASSHDRASNSPLHF. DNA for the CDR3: TGTGCCAGCTCTCATGACAGGGCGAGTAATTCACCCCTCCACTTT.

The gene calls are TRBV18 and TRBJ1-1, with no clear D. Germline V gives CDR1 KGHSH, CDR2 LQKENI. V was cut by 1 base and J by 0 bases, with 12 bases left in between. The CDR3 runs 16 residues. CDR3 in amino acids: CASSPLADKLNTEAFF. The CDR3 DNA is TGTGCCAGCTCACCACTCGCAGATAAATTGAACACTGAAGCTTTCTTT. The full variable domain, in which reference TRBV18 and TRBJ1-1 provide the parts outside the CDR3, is NAGVMQNPRHLVRRRGQEARLRCSPMKGHSHVYWYRQLPEEGLKFMVYLQKENIIDESGMPKERFSAEFPKEGPSILRIQQVVRGDSAAYFCASSPLADKLNTEAFFGQGTRLTVV.

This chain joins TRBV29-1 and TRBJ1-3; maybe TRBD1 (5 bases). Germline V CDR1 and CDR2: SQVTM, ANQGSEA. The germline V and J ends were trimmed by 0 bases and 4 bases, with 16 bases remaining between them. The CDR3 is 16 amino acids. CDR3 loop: CSVEDRRGAAGNTIYF. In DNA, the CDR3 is TGCAGCGTTGAAGATCGGAGGGGAGCAGCCGGAAACACCATATATTTT.

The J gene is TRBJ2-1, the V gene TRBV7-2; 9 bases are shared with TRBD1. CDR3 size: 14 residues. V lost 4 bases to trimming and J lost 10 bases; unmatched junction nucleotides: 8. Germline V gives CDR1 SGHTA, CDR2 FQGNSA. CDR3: CASSSGQGQREQFF. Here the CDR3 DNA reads TGTGCCAGCAGCTCCGGACAGGGGCAGAGAGAGCAGTTCTTC.

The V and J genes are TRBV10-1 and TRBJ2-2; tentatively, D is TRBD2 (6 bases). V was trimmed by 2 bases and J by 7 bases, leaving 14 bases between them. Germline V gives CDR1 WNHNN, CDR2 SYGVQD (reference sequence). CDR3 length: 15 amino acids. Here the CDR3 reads CASSEGTGRGGELFF. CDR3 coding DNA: TGCGCCAGCAGTGAGGGGACTGGGCGCGGCGGGGAGCTGTTTTTT.

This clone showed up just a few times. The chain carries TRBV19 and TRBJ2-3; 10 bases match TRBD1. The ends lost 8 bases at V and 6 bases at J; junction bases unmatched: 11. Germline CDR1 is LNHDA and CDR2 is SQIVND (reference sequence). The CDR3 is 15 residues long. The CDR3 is CASETGTGAGDTQYF. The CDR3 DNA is TGTGCCAGTGAGACAGGGACAGGGGCTGGGGATACGCAGTATTTT.

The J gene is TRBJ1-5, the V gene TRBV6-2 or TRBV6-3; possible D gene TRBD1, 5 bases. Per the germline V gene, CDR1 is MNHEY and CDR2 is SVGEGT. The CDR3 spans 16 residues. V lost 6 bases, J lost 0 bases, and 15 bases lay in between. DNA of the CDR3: TGTGCCAGCAGCCACCAGGGAAGATATAGCAATCAGCCCCAGCATTTT. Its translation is CASSHQGRYSNQPQHF.

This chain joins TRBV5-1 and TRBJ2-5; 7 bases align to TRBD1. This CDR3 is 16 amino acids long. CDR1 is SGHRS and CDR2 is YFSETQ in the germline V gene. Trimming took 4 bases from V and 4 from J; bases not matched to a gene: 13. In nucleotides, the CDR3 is TGCGCCAGCAGCCCTATTGGACGACAGGGTGGAGAGACCCAGTACTTC. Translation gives CASSPIGRQGGETQYF.

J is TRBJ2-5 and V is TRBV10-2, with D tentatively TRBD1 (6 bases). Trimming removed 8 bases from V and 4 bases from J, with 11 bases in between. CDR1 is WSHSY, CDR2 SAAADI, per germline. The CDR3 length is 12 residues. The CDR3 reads CASGRGGETQYF. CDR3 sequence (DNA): TGCGCCAGCGGAAGAGGGGGAGAGACCCAGTACTTC.